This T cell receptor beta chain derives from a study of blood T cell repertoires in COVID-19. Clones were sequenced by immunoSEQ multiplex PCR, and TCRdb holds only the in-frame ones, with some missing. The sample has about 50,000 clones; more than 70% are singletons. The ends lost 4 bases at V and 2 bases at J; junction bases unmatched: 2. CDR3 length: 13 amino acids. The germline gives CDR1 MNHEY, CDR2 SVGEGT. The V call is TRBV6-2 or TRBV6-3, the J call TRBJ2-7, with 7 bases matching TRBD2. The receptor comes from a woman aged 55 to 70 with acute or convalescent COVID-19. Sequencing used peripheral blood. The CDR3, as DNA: TGTGCCAGCAGTTTGAGCGGGACCTACGAGCAGTACTTC. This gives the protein CASSLSGTYEQYF.